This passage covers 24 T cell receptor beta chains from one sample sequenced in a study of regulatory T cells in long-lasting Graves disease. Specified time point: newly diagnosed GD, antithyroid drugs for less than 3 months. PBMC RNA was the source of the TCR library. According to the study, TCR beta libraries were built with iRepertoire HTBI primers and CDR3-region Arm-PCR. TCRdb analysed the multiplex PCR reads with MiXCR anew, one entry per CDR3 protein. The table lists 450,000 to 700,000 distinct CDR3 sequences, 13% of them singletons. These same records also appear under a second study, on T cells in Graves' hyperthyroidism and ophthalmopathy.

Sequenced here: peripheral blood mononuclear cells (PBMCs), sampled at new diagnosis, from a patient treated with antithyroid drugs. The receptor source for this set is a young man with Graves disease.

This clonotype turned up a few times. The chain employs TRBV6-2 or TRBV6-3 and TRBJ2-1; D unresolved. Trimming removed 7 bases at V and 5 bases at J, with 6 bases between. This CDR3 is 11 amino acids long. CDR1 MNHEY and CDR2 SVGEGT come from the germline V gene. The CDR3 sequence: CASIRDNEQFF. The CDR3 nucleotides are TGTGCCAGCATTCGGGACAATGAGCAGTTCTTC.

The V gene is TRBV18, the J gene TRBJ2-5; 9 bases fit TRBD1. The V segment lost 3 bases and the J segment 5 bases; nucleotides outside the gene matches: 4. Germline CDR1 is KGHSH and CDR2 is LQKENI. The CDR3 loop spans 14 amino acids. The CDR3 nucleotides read TGTGCCAGCTCACCGGGACAGGGATACGAGACCCAGTACTTC. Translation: CASSPGQGYETQYF. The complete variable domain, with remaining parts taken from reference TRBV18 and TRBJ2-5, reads NAGVMQNPRHLVRRRGQEARLRCSPMKGHSHVYWYRQLPEEGLKFMVYLQKENIIDESGMPKERFSAEFPKEGPSILRIQQVVRGDSAAYFCASSPGQGYETQYFGPGTRLLVL.

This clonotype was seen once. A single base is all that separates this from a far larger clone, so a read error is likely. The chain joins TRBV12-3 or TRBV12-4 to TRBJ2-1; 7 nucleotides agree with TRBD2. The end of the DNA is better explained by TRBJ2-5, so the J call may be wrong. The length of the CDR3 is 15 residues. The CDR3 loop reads CASTRSRDYGGTQYF. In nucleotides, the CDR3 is TGTGCCAGCACCCGGAGTAGGGACTACGGGGGGACCCAGTACTTC.

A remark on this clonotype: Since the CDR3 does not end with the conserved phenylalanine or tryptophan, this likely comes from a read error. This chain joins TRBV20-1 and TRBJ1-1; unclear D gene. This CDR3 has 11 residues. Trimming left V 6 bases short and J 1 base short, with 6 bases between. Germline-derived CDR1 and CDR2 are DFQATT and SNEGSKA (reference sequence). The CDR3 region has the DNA TGCAGTGCGAGGGAGAACACTGAAGCTTTCCTT. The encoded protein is CSARENTEAFL.

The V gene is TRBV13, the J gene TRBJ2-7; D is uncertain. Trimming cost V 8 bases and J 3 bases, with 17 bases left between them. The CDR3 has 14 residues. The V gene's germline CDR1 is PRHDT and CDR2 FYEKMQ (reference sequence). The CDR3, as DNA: TGTGCCAGCGGGGTCCGGCAGGAAAACTACGAGCAGTACTTC. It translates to CASGVRQENYEQYF.

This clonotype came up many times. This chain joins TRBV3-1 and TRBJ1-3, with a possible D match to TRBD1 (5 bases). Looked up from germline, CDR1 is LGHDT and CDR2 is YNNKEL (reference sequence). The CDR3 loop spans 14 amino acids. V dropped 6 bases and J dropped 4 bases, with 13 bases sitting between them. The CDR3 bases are TGTGCCAGCAGACCCGGGGGAAACGGAAACACCATATATTTT. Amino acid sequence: CASRPGGNGNTIYF.

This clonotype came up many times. This CDR3 is CSVKGGTENFYEQYF. DNA of the CDR3: TGCAGCGTCAAAGGGGGGACAGAGAATTTCTACGAGCAGTACTTC. The chain carries TRBV29-1 and TRBJ2-7; maybe TRBD1 (7 bases). This CDR3 is 15 amino acids long. Germline assignment: CDR1 SQVTM and CDR2 ANQGSEA. V was shortened by 6 bases and J by 3 bases, with 21 bases between the two germline ends.

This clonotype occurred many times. CDR3 bases: TGTGCCAGCAACACCGGGACTCCCTACGAGCAGTACTTC. As protein: CASNTGTPYEQYF. This chain joins TRBV2 and TRBJ2-7; possible D gene TRBD2, 6 bases. CDR3 length equals 13 residues. The V gene's germline CDR1 is SNHLY and CDR2 FYNNEI. V lost 7 bases to trimming and J lost 2 bases, with 12 bases between them.

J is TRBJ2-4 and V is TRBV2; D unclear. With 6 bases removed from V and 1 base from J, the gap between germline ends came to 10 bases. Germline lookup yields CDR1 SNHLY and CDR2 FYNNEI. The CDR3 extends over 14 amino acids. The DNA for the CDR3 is TGTGCCAGCAGGACACAAGGGGCCAAAAACATTCAGTACTTC. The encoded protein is CASRTQGAKNIQYF.

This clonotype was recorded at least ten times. This CDR3 is CASSQGPLNEQFF. The CDR3 nucleotides read TGTGCCAGCAGCCAAGGACCCCTCAATGAGCAGTTCTTC. The J gene is TRBJ2-1, the V gene TRBV14; D is ambiguous. The V end lost 1 base, the J end lost 6 bases, and 7 bases lay between the germline ends. The CDR3 has 13 amino acids. Germline V gene lookup returns CDR1 SGHDN and CDR2 FVKESK.

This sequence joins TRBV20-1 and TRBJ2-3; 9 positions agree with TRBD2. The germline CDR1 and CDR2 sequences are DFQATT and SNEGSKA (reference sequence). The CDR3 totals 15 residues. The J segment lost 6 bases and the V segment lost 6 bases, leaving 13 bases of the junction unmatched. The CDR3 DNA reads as TGCAGTGCCCCTAAGGATAGCGGGGGCCTGGATACGCAGTATTTT. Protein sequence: CSAPKDSGGLDTQYF.

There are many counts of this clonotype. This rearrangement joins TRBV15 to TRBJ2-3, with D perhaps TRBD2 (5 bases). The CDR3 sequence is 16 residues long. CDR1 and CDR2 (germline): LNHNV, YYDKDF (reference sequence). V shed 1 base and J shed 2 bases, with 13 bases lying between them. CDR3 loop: CATSRAERRYTDTQYF. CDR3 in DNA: TGTGCCACCAGCAGAGCGGAGCGGCGCTACACAGATACGCAGTATTTT.

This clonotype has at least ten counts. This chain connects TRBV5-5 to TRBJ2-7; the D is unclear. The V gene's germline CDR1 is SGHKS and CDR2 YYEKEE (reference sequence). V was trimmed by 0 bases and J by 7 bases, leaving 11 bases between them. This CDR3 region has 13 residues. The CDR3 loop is CASSLVSAGEQYF. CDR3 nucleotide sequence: TGTGCCAGCAGCTTGGTGTCCGCCGGGGAGCAGTACTTC.

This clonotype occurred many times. CDR3 DNA: TGTGCCAGCAGTTTAATCCGGGGCCACTCCTACGAGCAGTACTTC. It translates to CASSLIRGHSYEQYF. V gene TRBV12-3 or TRBV12-4 combines with J gene TRBJ2-7; tentatively, D is TRBD1 or TRBD2 (5 bases each). The CDR3 has 15 residues. With 2 bases removed from V and 0 bases from J, the gap between germline ends came to 11 bases.

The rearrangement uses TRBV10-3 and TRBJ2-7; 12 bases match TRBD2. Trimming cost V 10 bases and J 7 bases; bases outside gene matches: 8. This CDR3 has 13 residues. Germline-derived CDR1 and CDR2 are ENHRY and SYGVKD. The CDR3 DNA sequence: TGTGCCACCAGACTAGCGGGAGAGGGGGAGCAGTACTTC. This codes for CATRLAGEGEQYF.

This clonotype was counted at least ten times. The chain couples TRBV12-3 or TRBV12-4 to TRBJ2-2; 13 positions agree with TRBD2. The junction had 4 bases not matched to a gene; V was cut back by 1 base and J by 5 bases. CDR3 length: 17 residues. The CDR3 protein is CASSLGLAGGKTGELFF. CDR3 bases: TGTGCCAGCAGTTTAGGACTAGCGGGAGGAAAGACCGGGGAGCTGTTTTTT.

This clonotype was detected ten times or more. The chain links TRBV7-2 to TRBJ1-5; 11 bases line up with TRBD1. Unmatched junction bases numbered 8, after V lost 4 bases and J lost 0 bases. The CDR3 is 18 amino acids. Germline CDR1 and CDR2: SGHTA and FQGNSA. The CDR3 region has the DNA TGTGCCAGCAGCTCTCGGACAGGGGGCTTTAGTAGCAATCAGCCCCAGCATTTT. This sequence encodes CASSSRTGGFSSNQPQHF.

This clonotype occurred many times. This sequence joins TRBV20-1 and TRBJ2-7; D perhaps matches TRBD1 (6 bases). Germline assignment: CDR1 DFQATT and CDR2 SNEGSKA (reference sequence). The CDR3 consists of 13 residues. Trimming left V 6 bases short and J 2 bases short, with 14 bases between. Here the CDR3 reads CSAGRNRAYEQYF. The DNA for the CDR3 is TGCAGTGCGGGCAGGAACAGGGCCTACGAGCAGTACTTC.

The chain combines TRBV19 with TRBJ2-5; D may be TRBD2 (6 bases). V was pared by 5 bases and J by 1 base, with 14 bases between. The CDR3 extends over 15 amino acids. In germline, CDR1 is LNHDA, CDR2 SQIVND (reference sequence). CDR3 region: CASSYRGLSQETQYF. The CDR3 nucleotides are TGTGCCAGTAGTTACCGGGGACTCAGCCAAGAGACCCAGTACTTC.

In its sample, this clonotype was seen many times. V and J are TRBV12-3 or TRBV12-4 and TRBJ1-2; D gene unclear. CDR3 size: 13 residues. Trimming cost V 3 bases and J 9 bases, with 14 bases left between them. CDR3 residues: CASSFSARRSYTF. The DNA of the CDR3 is TGTGCCAGCAGTTTTTCGGCCAGGAGAAGCTACACCTTC.

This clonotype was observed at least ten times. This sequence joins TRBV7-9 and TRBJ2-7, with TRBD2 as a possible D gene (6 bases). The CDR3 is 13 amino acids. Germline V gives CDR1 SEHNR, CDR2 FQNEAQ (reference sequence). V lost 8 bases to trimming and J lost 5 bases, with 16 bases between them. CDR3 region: CASVLAGSHEQYF. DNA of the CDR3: TGTGCCAGCGTCCTGGCGGGGAGCCACGAGCAGTACTTC.

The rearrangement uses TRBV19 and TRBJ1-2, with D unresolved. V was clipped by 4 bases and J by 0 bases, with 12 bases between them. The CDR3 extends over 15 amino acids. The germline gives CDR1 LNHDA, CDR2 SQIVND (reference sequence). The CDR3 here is CASSRGREANYGYTF. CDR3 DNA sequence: TGTGCCAGTAGTAGAGGCCGGGAGGCTAACTATGGCTACACCTTC. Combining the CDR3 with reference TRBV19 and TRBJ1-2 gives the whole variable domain DGGITQSPKYLFRKEGQNVTLSCEQNLNHDAMYWYRQDPGQGLRLIYYSQIVNDFQKGDIAEGYSVSREKKESFPLTVTSAQKNPTAFYLCASSRGREANYGYTFGSGTRLTVV.

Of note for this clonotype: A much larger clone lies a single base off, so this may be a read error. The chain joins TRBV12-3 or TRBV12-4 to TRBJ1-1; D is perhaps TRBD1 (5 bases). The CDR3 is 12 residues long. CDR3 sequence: CTSSQDAGEAFF. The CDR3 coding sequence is TGTACCAGCAGCCAAGACGCAGGGGAAGCTTTCTTT.

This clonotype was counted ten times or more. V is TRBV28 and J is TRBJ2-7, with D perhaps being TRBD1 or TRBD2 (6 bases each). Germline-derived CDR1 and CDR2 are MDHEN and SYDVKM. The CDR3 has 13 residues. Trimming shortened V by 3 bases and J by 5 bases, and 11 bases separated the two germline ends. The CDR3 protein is CASSFGGLDEQYF. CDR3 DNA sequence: TGTGCCAGCAGTTTCGGGGGCCTAGACGAGCAGTACTTC.